These T cell receptor beta chains were read from a single sample in a study of cytomegalovirus exposure and HLA in healthy donors. The table came from immunoSEQ multiplex PCR; TCRdb's copy has only in-frame clones and leaves some out. The sample gives 150,000 to 200,000 clones, just under 85% of which show up once; around 2.4% is in the top ten. What was sequenced was PBMCs. Source of these receptors: a man aged 30-40 years in good health and CMV-seropositive. Each CDR3 is given with its conserved first and last residue. Fields, in order: J gene, V gene, D gene, clone size, CDR3 protein, CDR3 DNA. D genes are given only for firm matches. A row's size may be missing; if present it is once, few, many or a size class.

J gene: TRBJ2-1
V gene: TRBV29-1
D gene: TRBD2
clone size: -
CDR3 protein: CSVEDGREQFF
CDR3 DNA: TGCAGCGTTGAAGACGGGAGGGAGCAGTTCTTC

J gene: TRBJ2-7
V gene: TRBV27
D gene: TRBD1
clone size: few
CDR3 protein: CASRTGARSSYEQYF
CDR3 DNA: TGTGCCAGCAGGACAGGGGCTAGGAGCTCCTACGAGCAGTACTTC

J gene: TRBJ2-7
V gene: TRBV4-1
D gene: -
clone size: -
CDR3 protein: CASSQGGDSTYEQYF
CDR3 DNA: TGCGCCAGCAGCCAAGGGGGTGACAGTACCTACGAGCAGTACTTC

J gene: TRBJ2-7
V gene: TRBV18
D gene: TRBD1
clone size: once
CDR3 protein: CASSPGVGQPYEQYF
CDR3 DNA: TGTGCCAGCTCACCAGGCGTGGGACAGCCCTACGAGCAGTACTTC

J gene: TRBJ2-3
V gene: TRBV19
D gene: TRBD2
clone size: -
CDR3 protein: CAITQRGADTQYF
CDR3 DNA: TGTGCCATTACACAACGGGGGGCAGATACGCAGTATTTT

J gene: TRBJ1-1
V gene: TRBV7-8
D gene: TRBD1
clone size: once
CDR3 protein: CASSPGTGNRAFF
CDR3 DNA: TGTGCCAGCAGCCCCGGGACAGGGAACCGGGCTTTCTTT

J gene: TRBJ1-5
V gene: TRBV4-1
D gene: -
clone size: few
CDR3 protein: CASSFSANQPQHF
CDR3 DNA: TGCGCCAGCAGCTTCAGCGCCAATCAGCCCCAGCATTTT

J gene: TRBJ2-3
V gene: TRBV6-1
D gene: TRBD1
clone size: -
CDR3 protein: CASWGGQGTDTQYF
CDR3 DNA: TGTGCCAGCTGGGGGGGACAGGGGACAGATACGCAGTATTTT

J gene: TRBJ2-3
V gene: TRBV7-3
D gene: TRBD1
clone size: -
CDR3 protein: CASSLGTVNTDTQYF
CDR3 DNA: TGTGCCAGCAGCTTAGGGACAGTTAACACAGATACGCAGTATTTT

J gene: TRBJ2-2
V gene: TRBV7-2
D gene: TRBD2
clone size: -
CDR3 protein: CASSLRASGNTGELFF
CDR3 DNA: TGTGCCAGCAGCTTAAGAGCTAGCGGGAACACCGGGGAGCTGTTTTTT

J gene: TRBJ2-7
V gene: TRBV4-3
D gene: TRBD2
clone size: -
CDR3 protein: CASSQDPSGGAGSYEQYF
CDR3 DNA: TGCGCCAGCAGCCAAGATCCTAGCGGGGGGGCCGGCTCCTACGAGCAGTACTTC

J gene: TRBJ2-3
V gene: TRBV6-6
D gene: TRBD1
clone size: -
CDR3 protein: CASMTGQGTDTQYF
CDR3 DNA: TGTGCCAGCATGACAGGGCAGGGCACAGATACGCAGTATTTT

J gene: TRBJ1-3
V gene: TRBV7-2
D gene: -
clone size: few
CDR3 protein: CASAGAPGNTIYF
CDR3 DNA: TGTGCCAGCGCAGGGGCTCCAGGAAACACCATATATTTT

J gene: TRBJ1-3
V gene: TRBV25-1
D gene: -
clone size: -
CDR3 protein: CASSGPSGGSGNTIYF
CDR3 DNA: TGTGCCAGCAGTGGGCCCTCGGGGGGATCTGGAAACACCATATATTTT

J gene: TRBJ1-3
V gene: TRBV28
D gene: -
clone size: -
CDR3 protein: CASSAKSGGFYGGNTIYF
CDR3 DNA: TGTGCCAGCAGTGCCAAATCGGGGGGGTTTTACGGTGGAAACACCATATATTTT

J gene: TRBJ1-2
V gene: TRBV19
D gene: -
clone size: -
CDR3 protein: CASSMGQFNPHYGYTF
CDR3 DNA: TGTGCCAGTAGTATGGGGCAGTTTAACCCCCACTATGGCTACACCTTC

J gene: TRBJ2-7
V gene: TRBV11-2
D gene: TRBD1
clone size: -
CDR3 protein: CASSFLEGQGDEQYF
CDR3 DNA: TGTGCCAGCAGCTTCCTCGAGGGACAGGGTGACGAGCAGTACTTC

J gene: TRBJ2-1
V gene: TRBV6-5
D gene: -
clone size: -
CDR3 protein: CASSRILSSYNEQFF
CDR3 DNA: TGTGCCAGCAGCCGCATACTAAGCTCCTACAATGAGCAGTTCTTC

J gene: TRBJ2-1
V gene: TRBV29-1
D gene: -
clone size: few
CDR3 protein: CSGLDLEQFF
CDR3 DNA: TGCAGCGGTCTGGACTTAGAGCAGTTCTTC

J gene: TRBJ2-1
V gene: TRBV6-5
D gene: TRBD1
clone size: -
CDR3 protein: CASSYPGQAYNEQFF
CDR3 DNA: TGTGCCAGCAGTTACCCGGGACAGGCCTACAATGAGCAGTTCTTC

J gene: TRBJ2-7
V gene: TRBV4-3
D gene: -
clone size: -
CDR3 protein: CASSQDMSSSYEQYF
CDR3 DNA: TGCGCCAGCAGCCAAGATATGTCTAGCTCCTACGAGCAGTACTTC

J gene: TRBJ2-3
V gene: TRBV19
D gene: TRBD2
clone size: -
CDR3 protein: CASSRTSGHEAGDTQYF
CDR3 DNA: TGTGCCAGTAGTCGGACTAGCGGGCACGAAGCAGGTGATACGCAGTATTTT

J gene: TRBJ1-2
V gene: TRBV27
D gene: TRBD1
clone size: -
CDR3 protein: CASNRTGTVYGYTF
CDR3 DNA: TGTGCCAGCAACCGCACTGGGACAGTCTATGGCTACACCTTC

J gene: TRBJ2-3
V gene: TRBV5-1
D gene: TRBD2
clone size: -
CDR3 protein: CASRTSGVFTDTQYF
CDR3 DNA: TGCGCCAGCAGGACTAGCGGGGTCTTCACAGATACGCAGTATTTT

J gene: TRBJ1-1
V gene: TRBV6-1
D gene: -
clone size: -
CDR3 protein: CASAGFPGYTEAFF
CDR3 DNA: TGTGCCAGCGCGGGATTTCCAGGATACACTGAAGCTTTCTTT

J gene: TRBJ2-1
V gene: TRBV9
D gene: TRBD1
clone size: -
CDR3 protein: CASSGGDRGTLRDEQFF
CDR3 DNA: TGTGCCAGCAGCGGAGGAGACAGGGGCACCCTAAGGGATGAGCAGTTCTTC

J gene: TRBJ2-3
V gene: TRBV7-2
D gene: -
clone size: -
CDR3 protein: CASSLGAGDTQYF
CDR3 DNA: TGTGCCAGCAGCTTAGGGGCGGGAGATACGCAGTATTTT

J gene: TRBJ2-7
V gene: TRBV5-4
D gene: -
clone size: -
CDR3 protein: CASSLLGGTYEQYF
CDR3 DNA: TGTGCCAGCAGCTTACTAGGGGGAACCTACGAGCAGTACTTC

J gene: TRBJ1-1
V gene: TRBV19
D gene: TRBD1
clone size: -
CDR3 protein: CASRGGQGTNTEAFF
CDR3 DNA: TGTGCCAGTAGGGGAGGACAGGGAACGAACACTGAAGCTTTCTTT

J gene: TRBJ2-7
V gene: TRBV7-3
D gene: TRBD1
clone size: many
CDR3 protein: CASSAGTGDGYEQYF
CDR3 DNA: TGTGCCAGCAGCGCCGGGACAGGGGACGGTTACGAGCAGTACTTC